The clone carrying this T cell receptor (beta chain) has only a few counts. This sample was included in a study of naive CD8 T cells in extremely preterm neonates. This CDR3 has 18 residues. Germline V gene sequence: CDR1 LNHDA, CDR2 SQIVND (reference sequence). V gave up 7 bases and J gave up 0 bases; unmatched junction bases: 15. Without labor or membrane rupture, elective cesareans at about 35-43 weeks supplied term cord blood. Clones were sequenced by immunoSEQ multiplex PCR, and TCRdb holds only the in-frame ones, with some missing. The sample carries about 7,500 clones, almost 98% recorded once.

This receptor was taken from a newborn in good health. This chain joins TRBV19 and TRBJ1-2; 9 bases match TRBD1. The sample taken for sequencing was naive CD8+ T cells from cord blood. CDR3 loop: CASTPSRGQGSANYGYTF. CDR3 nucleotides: TGTGCCAGTACCCCGAGCCGGGGACAGGGCTCCGCTAACTATGGCTACACCTTC.